These T cell receptor beta chains were read from a single sample in a study of tumor and adjacent non-tumor tissue in lung cancer. MiXCR, run by TCRdb on the multiplex PCR reads, gives a single entry per CDR3 protein. Here the sample spans 95,000 to 150,000 distinct CDR3 sequences, 66% being singletons. Material for sequencing was lung tumor tissue. All receptors come from a man younger than 40 with non-small cell lung cancer. Both conserved end residues are part of each CDR3. A D gene is named only where the DNA matches it firmly. Some rows have no size entry. The others give once, few or many, or a class for an expanded clone.

abundance: -; v_gene: TRBV4-1; j_gene: TRBJ2-1; d_gene: -; len: 15; CDR3nt: TGCGCCAGCAGCCACACAGAGGGGGTTAGGAATGAGCAGTTCTTC; CDR3aa: CASSHTEGVRNEQFF
abundance: -; v_gene: TRBV20-1; j_gene: TRBJ1-2; d_gene: -; len: 13; CDR3nt: TGCAGTGCTAGGGACGGGGTCGGTCTTGGCTATACCTTC; CDR3aa: CSARDGVGLGYTF
abundance: -; v_gene: TRBV10-3; j_gene: TRBJ2-7; d_gene: -; len: 13; CDR3nt: TGTGCCATCAGTGTCGGGCGCAGGGACGAGCAGTATTTC; CDR3aa: CAISVGRRDEQYF
abundance: -; v_gene: TRBV29-1; j_gene: TRBJ1-1; d_gene: -; len: 14; CDR3nt: TGTAGCGTTGAAGTAAGTGGGATGAACACTGAAGCTTTCTTT; CDR3aa: CSVEVSGMNTEAFF
abundance: once; v_gene: TRBV12-3/TRBV12-4; j_gene: TRBJ2-2; d_gene: TRBD1; len: 15; CDR3nt: TGTGCCAGCAGTCCGAGGACAGGGGGCACCGGGGAGCTGTCTTTT; CDR3aa: CASSPRTGGTGELSF
abundance: many; v_gene: TRBV4-1; j_gene: TRBJ1-2; d_gene: -; len: 16; CDR3nt: TGCGCCAGCAGCCAAGAACCCGGGGGGCCAGGCTATGGCTACACCTTC; CDR3aa: CASSQEPGGPGYGYTF
abundance: few; v_gene: TRBV5-1; j_gene: TRBJ2-7; d_gene: -; len: 14; CDR3nt: TGCGCCAGCAGCCCGGTGGGGGGTCAGCACGAGCAGTACTTC; CDR3aa: CASSPVGGQHEQYF
abundance: -; v_gene: TRBV6-1; j_gene: TRBJ2-2; d_gene: -; len: 15; CDR3nt: TGTGCCAGCAGTGGCATCGGGACTTGCGGCCCTCGTCTGTTTTTT; CDR3aa: CASSGIGTCGPRLFF
abundance: -; v_gene: TRBV4-1; j_gene: TRBJ1-1; d_gene: -; len: 15; CDR3nt: TGTGCCAACAGCCAAGGACGGGCACAGAACACTGAAGCTTTCTTT; CDR3aa: CANSQGRAQNTEAFF
abundance: -; v_gene: TRBV7-9; j_gene: TRBJ1-3; d_gene: TRBD1; len: 15; CDR3nt: TGTGCCAGCAGCTCCCCGGGACAGGGGTGGGACACCATATGTTTT; CDR3aa: CASSSPGQGWDTICF
abundance: many; v_gene: TRBV6-5; j_gene: TRBJ2-5; d_gene: -; len: 14; CDR3nt: TGTGCCAGCAGTTACTCTCGGACGGGGGAGACCCAGTACTTC; CDR3aa: CASSYSRTGETQYF
abundance: once; v_gene: TRBV6-5; j_gene: TRBJ1-5; d_gene: -; len: 15; CDR3nt: TGTGCCAGGACGGGACACTCTTTGGGCAATCAGCCCCAGCATTTT; CDR3aa: CARTGHSLGNQPQHF
abundance: -; v_gene: TRBV11-2; j_gene: TRBJ2-7; d_gene: -; len: 14; CDR3nt: TGTGCCAACAGCTTAGCGGCGGGATCCTATGAGCAGTATTTC; CDR3aa: CANSLAAGSYEQYF
abundance: -; v_gene: TRBV10-3; j_gene: TRBJ2-7; d_gene: -; len: 12; CDR3nt: TGTGCCATCGTGGAGCGAAGCTACGAGCAGTACTTC; CDR3aa: CAIVERSYEQYF
abundance: -; v_gene: TRBV5-4; j_gene: TRBJ2-5; d_gene: -; len: 17; CDR3nt: TGTGCCAGCAGCTTGTGGCAGGGGGGTGGTTCGCCGGAGACCCAGCACTTC; CDR3aa: CASSLWQGGGSPETQHF
abundance: -; v_gene: TRBV10-3; j_gene: TRBJ1-1; d_gene: -; len: 12; CDR3nt: TGTGCCATCAATGAATCGAACACTGAAGCTTTCTTT; CDR3aa: CAINESNTEAFF
abundance: -; v_gene: TRBV6-5; j_gene: TRBJ2-2; d_gene: -; len: 15; CDR3nt: TGTGCCAGCAGCCCAACTAGGGCGAACACCGGGGAGCTGTTTTTT; CDR3aa: CASSPTRANTGELFF
abundance: few; v_gene: TRBV6-6; j_gene: TRBJ2-6; d_gene: -; len: 16; CDR3nt: TGTGCCAGCAGTTACTCGGCAGCAGCTGGGGCCAACGTCCTGACTTTC; CDR3aa: CASSYSAAAGANVLTF
abundance: -; v_gene: TRBV4-1; j_gene: TRBJ1-2; d_gene: -; len: 16; CDR3nt: TGCGCCAGCAACCACGGCAGGAATTCGTTCGGCTATGGCTACACCTTC; CDR3aa: CASNHGRNSFGYGYTF
abundance: -; v_gene: TRBV29-1; j_gene: TRBJ2-7; d_gene: -; len: 12; CDR3nt: TGTAGCGTTGGAGTCTATAGGTACGAGCAGTACTTC; CDR3aa: CSVGVYRYEQYF
abundance: -; v_gene: TRBV7-8; j_gene: TRBJ2-7; d_gene: TRBD1; len: 16; CDR3nt: TGTGCCAGCAGCCTTCAGACAGGGACAAGCTCCTACGAGCAGTACTTC; CDR3aa: CASSLQTGTSSYEQYF
abundance: -; v_gene: TRBV11-2; j_gene: TRBJ2-3; d_gene: -; len: 14; CDR3nt: TGTACCAGCAGCTTATTCGACAGCACAGATACACAGTATTTT; CDR3aa: CTSSLFDSTDTQYF
abundance: few; v_gene: TRBV24-1; j_gene: TRBJ2-3; d_gene: TRBD2; len: 16; CDR3nt: TGTGCCACCAGTGATTTACCCGGGAGGGGCACAGATACGCAGTATTTT; CDR3aa: CATSDLPGRGTDTQYF
abundance: -; v_gene: TRBV7-8; j_gene: TRBJ2-5; d_gene: -; len: 16; CDR3nt: TGTGCCAGCAGCCCACATGTAGGGGGTACGGAAGAGACTCAGTACTTC; CDR3aa: CASSPHVGGTEETQYF
abundance: many; v_gene: TRBV6-1; j_gene: TRBJ2-7; d_gene: -; len: 13; CDR3nt: TGTGCCAGCAGTGAAGAGGGGGGCATCAAGCAGTACTTC; CDR3aa: CASSEEGGIKQYF
abundance: -; v_gene: TRBV4-1; j_gene: TRBJ2-5; d_gene: TRBD2; len: 15; CDR3nt: TGCGCCAGCAGCCAAGTCGGGAGGTACCAAGAGACCCAGTACTTC; CDR3aa: CASSQVGRYQETQYF
abundance: -; v_gene: TRBV4-3; j_gene: TRBJ1-4; d_gene: -; len: 16; CDR3nt: TGCGCCAGCAGTCGGCGGGGCGCTACTGTGGATGAAAAACTGTTTTTT; CDR3aa: CASSRRGATVDEKLFF
abundance: -; v_gene: TRBV6-1; j_gene: TRBJ1-2; d_gene: -; len: 15; CDR3nt: TGTGCCAGCAGTGGAGCAGGTAGTGTTAACTATGGCTACACCTTC; CDR3aa: CASSGAGSVNYGYTF
abundance: many; v_gene: TRBV20-1; j_gene: TRBJ1-5; d_gene: -; len: 14; CDR3nt: TGCAGTGCTGGGGGACGGTATAGCAATCAGCCCCAGCATTTT; CDR3aa: CSAGGRYSNQPQHF
abundance: -; v_gene: TRBV6-1; j_gene: TRBJ2-1; d_gene: TRBD1; len: 14; CDR3nt: TGTGTCAGCAAGGACAGGGTCTGGGTCAATGAGCAGTCCTTC; CDR3aa: CVSKDRVWVNEQSF
abundance: many; v_gene: TRBV4-3; j_gene: TRBJ1-6; d_gene: -; len: 15; CDR3nt: TGCGCCAGCAGCCAAGAGTCAGGGACCAATTCACCCCTCCACTTT; CDR3aa: CASSQESGTNSPLHF
abundance: -; v_gene: TRBV11-2; j_gene: TRBJ2-1; d_gene: -; len: 16; CDR3nt: TGTGCCAGCAGCTCTGCAACATGGCCCTCCTACAATCAGCAGTTCTTC; CDR3aa: CASSSATWPSYNQQFF
abundance: -; v_gene: TRBV15; j_gene: TRBJ2-3; d_gene: -; len: 15; CDR3nt: TGTGCCACCAGCTCGGGGCGGAGGAGCACAGATACGCAGTATTTT; CDR3aa: CATSSGRRSTDTQYF
abundance: -; v_gene: TRBV11-2; j_gene: TRBJ1-5; d_gene: -; len: 16; CDR3nt: TGCGCCAGCAGCCGATCTCTAGCGGGAGGCACAGATACGCAGCATTTT; CDR3aa: CASSRSLAGGTDTQHF
abundance: -; v_gene: TRBV20-1; j_gene: TRBJ2-4; d_gene: TRBD2; len: 15; CDR3nt: TGCAGTGCTACCCCGGGGGGAGTAGCCAAAAACATCCACTACTTC; CDR3aa: CSATPGGVAKNIHYF
abundance: -; v_gene: TRBV30; j_gene: TRBJ1-3; d_gene: -; len: 13; CDR3nt: TGTGCCTGGAGTCCCCCGACCAGAAACACCATATATTTT; CDR3aa: CAWSPPTRNTIYF
abundance: -; v_gene: TRBV11-2; j_gene: TRBJ2-7; d_gene: -; len: 15; CDR3nt: TGTGCCAGCAGTAGGAATCATGGGAGCAACTACGAACAGTACTTC; CDR3aa: CASSRNHGSNYEQYF
abundance: -; v_gene: TRBV11-2; j_gene: TRBJ1-2; d_gene: TRBD1; len: 13; CDR3nt: TGTGCCAGCAGCACCTGGACAGGGGACGGTTACAACTTC; CDR3aa: CASSTWTGDGYNF
abundance: once; v_gene: TRBV12-3/TRBV12-4; j_gene: TRBJ2-7; d_gene: -; len: 15; CDR3nt: TGTGCCAGTAGTTCCGCGAGAGGGTCGTCCTACGAGCAGTACTTC; CDR3aa: CASSSARGSSYEQYF
abundance: many; v_gene: TRBV10-2; j_gene: TRBJ2-7; d_gene: -; len: 13; CDR3nt: TGCGCCACCTTCGAAAGGGGAAACTACGAGCAGTACTTC; CDR3aa: CATFERGNYEQYF
abundance: -; v_gene: TRBV10-2; j_gene: TRBJ2-1; d_gene: -; len: 12; CDR3nt: TGCGCCACCCTACTCTGGGACAATGAGCAGTTCTTC; CDR3aa: CATLLWDNEQFF
abundance: once; v_gene: TRBV11-3; j_gene: TRBJ2-5; d_gene: -; len: 15; CDR3nt: TGTGCCAACAGCTTAGAAGCGAGAGGGCAAGAGGCCCAGTACTTC; CDR3aa: CANSLEARGQEAQYF
abundance: -; v_gene: TRBV6-2/TRBV6-3; j_gene: TRBJ2-1; d_gene: TRBD2; len: 13; CDR3nt: TGTGCCTGCTACCGCAGCGGGGTCAATCAGCAGTTCTTC; CDR3aa: CACYRSGVNQQFF
abundance: -; v_gene: TRBV6-2/TRBV6-3; j_gene: TRBJ2-7; d_gene: -; len: 14; CDR3nt: TGTGCCAGCAAACCTATGTATGGGGACCACGAGCAGTACTTC; CDR3aa: CASKPMYGDHEQYF
abundance: -; v_gene: TRBV12-3/TRBV12-4; j_gene: TRBJ2-7; d_gene: TRBD2; len: 15; CDR3nt: TGTGCCAGCAGTCCCTTAGCGGGAGTAAGGGTCGAGCAGTACTTC; CDR3aa: CASSPLAGVRVEQYF
abundance: once; v_gene: TRBV7-8; j_gene: TRBJ1-6; d_gene: -; len: 14; CDR3nt: TGTGCCAGCAGCCCCGACAGGCTTGGGTCACCCCTCCACTTT; CDR3aa: CASSPDRLGSPLHF
abundance: -; v_gene: TRBV29-1; j_gene: TRBJ2-3; d_gene: TRBD1; len: 16; CDR3nt: TGCAGCGTTAGAGTTGGACAGGGGGCCATTACAGATACGCAGTATTTT; CDR3aa: CSVRVGQGAITDTQYF
abundance: -; v_gene: TRBV11-3; j_gene: TRBJ2-3; d_gene: -; len: 12; CDR3nt: TGTGCCAGGAGCTTCGGGCGAGATATGCAGTATTTT; CDR3aa: CARSFGRDMQYF
abundance: -; v_gene: TRBV12-3/TRBV12-4; j_gene: TRBJ2-3; d_gene: -; len: 11; CDR3nt: TGTGCCAGCAGTGACACAGATACGCGGTATTTT; CDR3aa: CASSDTDTRYF
abundance: -; v_gene: TRBV20-1; j_gene: TRBJ1-5; d_gene: -; len: 14; CDR3nt: TGCAGTGACCTTGGACATATTAGCAATCAGCCCCAACATTTT; CDR3aa: CSDLGHISNQPQHF
abundance: -; v_gene: TRBV6-2/TRBV6-3; j_gene: TRBJ2-7; d_gene: -; len: 19; CDR3nt: TGTGTCAGCAGTACGCGACTCCAAAGTAACTGGAAACTCTCCTACGAGCAGTACTTC; CDR3aa: CVSSTRLQSNWKLSYEQYF
abundance: -; v_gene: TRBV7-9; j_gene: TRBJ1-1; d_gene: -; len: 17; CDR3nt: TGCGCCAGCAGCTCCTACCCACACTACAGGCCGAACACTGAAGCTTTCTTT; CDR3aa: CASSSYPHYRPNTEAFF
abundance: -; v_gene: TRBV18; j_gene: TRBJ2-7; d_gene: TRBD1; len: 13; CDR3nt: TGCGCCGGCTCACAGGGGACAGACGTCGAGCAGTACTTC; CDR3aa: CAGSQGTDVEQYF
abundance: once; v_gene: TRBV4-2; j_gene: TRBJ2-5; d_gene: -; len: 14; CDR3nt: TGCGCCAGCAGTCAGAAGGCCGGGAATGAGACCCAGTACTTC; CDR3aa: CASSQKAGNETQYF
abundance: -; v_gene: TRBV29-1; j_gene: TRBJ1-2; d_gene: -; len: 15; CDR3nt: TGCAGAGCTGATGTGGCAGGGGCCATCCTGGGAGGCTACACCTTC; CDR3aa: CRADVAGAILGGYTF
abundance: -; v_gene: TRBV4-1; j_gene: TRBJ1-5; d_gene: -; len: 15; CDR3nt: TGCACCAGCAGCCAAGATCAAGGCAGCAATCGGCCCCAGCATTTT; CDR3aa: CTSSQDQGSNRPQHF